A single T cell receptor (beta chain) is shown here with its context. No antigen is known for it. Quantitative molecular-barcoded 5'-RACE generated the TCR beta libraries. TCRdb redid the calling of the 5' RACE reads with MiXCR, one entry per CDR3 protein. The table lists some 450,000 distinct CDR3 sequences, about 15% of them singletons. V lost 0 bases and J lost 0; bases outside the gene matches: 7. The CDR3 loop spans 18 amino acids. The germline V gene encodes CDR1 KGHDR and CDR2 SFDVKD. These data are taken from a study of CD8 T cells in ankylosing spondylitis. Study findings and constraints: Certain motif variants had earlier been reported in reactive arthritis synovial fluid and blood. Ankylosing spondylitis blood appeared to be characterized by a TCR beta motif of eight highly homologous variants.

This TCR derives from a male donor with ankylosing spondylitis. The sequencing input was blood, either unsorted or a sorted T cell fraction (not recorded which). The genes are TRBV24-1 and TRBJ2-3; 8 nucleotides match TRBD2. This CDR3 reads CATSDLQTTSGSTDTQYF. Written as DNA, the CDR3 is TGTGCCACCAGTGATTTGCAAACAACTAGCGGAAGCACAGATACGCAGTATTTT.